The text below deals with one T cell receptor (beta chain). These data are taken from a study of T cell changes during pregnancy in multiple sclerosis. Germline-derived CDR1 and CDR2 are ENHRY and SYGVKD. V trimming: 4 bases; J trimming: 1 base; junction bases outside the gene matches: 11. The CDR3 is 20 amino acids. Here immunoSEQ multiplex PCR was the method, and the copy in TCRdb shows in-frame clones only, minus some. The sample consists of around 57,000 clones, 91% of them appearing once. The sequences come from peripheral blood, collected in the third trimester of pregnancy. The receptor's source is a female donor in good health, enrolled as a control in a pregnancy study. The rearrangement joins TRBV10-3 to TRBJ2-1; the match to TRBD2 covers 15 bases. Here the CDR3 reads CAISGRTSGGAWPSYNEQFF. As DNA, the CDR3 is TGTGCCATCAGTGGGAGGACTAGCGGGGGGGCCTGGCCGTCCTACAATGAGCAGTTCTTC.